The 6 T cell receptor beta chains given below trace back to one sample, sequenced in a study of cytomegalovirus exposure and HLA in healthy donors. Measured with immunoSEQ multiplex PCR; TCRdb has only the in-frame clones, and not every one. This table holds 90,000 to 130,000 clones, about 85% found once. Material: PBMCs. The receptors shown here come from a woman in her late teens or twenties in good health and CMV-seronegative.

The chain recombines TRBV7-9 with TRBJ1-2, with no clear D. CDR1 is SEHNR, CDR2 FQNEAQ, per germline (reference sequence). CDR3 size: 14 residues. Trimming took 5 bases from V and 0 from J, leaving 10 bases between them. DNA for the CDR3: TGTGCCAGCAGCGAAATTACAGCTAACTATGGCTACACCTTC. Its protein product is CASSEITANYGYTF.

V usage is TRBV5-4 and J usage is TRBJ1-6; D gene ambiguous. The CDR3 is made up of 16 amino acids. Germline CDR1 and CDR2: SGHNT and YYREEE (reference sequence). V lost 2 bases and J lost 0, with 9 bases in between. The CDR3 spells CASSFEGSSYNSPLHF. CDR3 DNA sequence: TGTGCCAGCAGCTTTGAGGGTAGCTCCTATAATTCACCCCTCCACTTT.

V is TRBV6-1 and J is TRBJ2-4, with 7 nucleotides matching TRBD1. Germline CDR1 reads MNHNS; CDR2 reads SASEGT. This CDR3 contains 16 residues. V was clipped by 0 bases and J by 8 bases; unmatched bases: 10. The CDR3 protein is CASSEAKGALLDIQYF. Here the CDR3 DNA reads TGTGCCAGCAGTGAAGCGAAGGGGGCGCTTCTGGACATTCAGTACTTC.

This clone was counted only a few times. The V call is TRBV7-9, the J call TRBJ2-1, with no clear D. Germline CDR1 SEHNR, CDR2 FQNEAQ (reference sequence). Trimming shortened V by 6 bases and J by 8 bases, and 8 bases separated the two germline ends. The length of the CDR3 is 11 residues. CDR3 bases: TGTGCCAGCAGTCCGCGGCATGAGCAGTTCTTC. Translated, it gives CASSPRHEQFF.

V usage is TRBV10-3 and J usage is TRBJ2-7, with D hard to call. CDR3 length: 14 amino acids. CDR1 ENHRY and CDR2 SYGVKD come from the germline V gene. V shed 6 bases and J shed 2 bases, with 14 bases lying between them. The CDR3 sequence: CAIRPRHIPYEQYF. The CDR3 nucleotides read TGTGCCATCAGGCCAAGACACATACCCTACGAGCAGTACTTC.

This chain uses TRBV10-3 with TRBJ1-5; D is perhaps TRBD1 (6 bases). V was cut by 0 bases and J by 0 bases, with 9 bases left in between. Looked up from germline, CDR1 is ENHRY and CDR2 is SYGVKD. This CDR3 comprises 16 residues. Written as DNA, the CDR3 is TGTGCCATCAGTGAGTCGGACAGCTATAGCAATCAGCCCCAGCATTTT. This gives the protein CAISESDSYSNQPQHF.